This T cell receptor beta chain was documented in a study of identical twins. The germline V gene encodes CDR1 DFQATT and CDR2 SNEGSKA (reference sequence). The CDR3 covers 17 residues. With V trimmed by 4 bases and J by 5 bases, 19 bases remained unmatched. Overall study findings and caveats: Out-of-frame alpha sequences shared by twins were enriched for low generation probability.

TCRdb redid the calling of the 5' RACE reads with MiXCR, one entry per CDR3 protein. This table has some 590,000 distinct CDR3 sequences, 9.6% appearing once. This clonotype was seen at least ten times. Its antigen is unknown. The sample also formed part of further work on yellow fever vaccine responses in identical twins.

This clonotype was sampled from a woman under 30 in good health. Input material: PBMCs. The chain is built from TRBV20-1 and TRBJ2-5; 7 bases are a match to TRBD1. The CDR3 nucleotides are TGCAGTGCTACCCTCAGAATGACAGGGAAGGACTTCGAGACCCAGTACTTC. This codes for CSATLRMTGKDFETQYF.